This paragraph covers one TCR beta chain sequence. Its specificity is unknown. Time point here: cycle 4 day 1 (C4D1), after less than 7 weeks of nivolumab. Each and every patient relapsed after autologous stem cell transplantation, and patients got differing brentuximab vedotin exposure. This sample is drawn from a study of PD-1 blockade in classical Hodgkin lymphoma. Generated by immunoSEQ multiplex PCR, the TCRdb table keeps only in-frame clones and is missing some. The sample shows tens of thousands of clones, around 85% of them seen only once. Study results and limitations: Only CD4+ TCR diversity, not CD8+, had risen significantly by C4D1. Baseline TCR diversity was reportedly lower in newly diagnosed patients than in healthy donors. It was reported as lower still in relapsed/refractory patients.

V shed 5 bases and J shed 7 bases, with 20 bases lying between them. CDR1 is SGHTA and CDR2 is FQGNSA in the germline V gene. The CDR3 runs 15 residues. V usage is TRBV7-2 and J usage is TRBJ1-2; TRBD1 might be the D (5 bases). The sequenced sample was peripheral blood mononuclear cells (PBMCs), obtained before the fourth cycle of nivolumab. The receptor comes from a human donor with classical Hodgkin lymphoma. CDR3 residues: CASSAPREAGAGYTF. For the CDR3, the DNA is TGTGCCAGCAGCGCGCCGAGAGAGGCTGGGGCTGGCTACACCTTC.